The sequence of this T cell receptor (beta chain) was determined in a study of control samples from healthy donors and cancer patients. The table came from immunoSEQ multiplex PCR; TCRdb's copy has only in-frame clones and leaves some out. The sample records over 110,000 clones, over 85% being singletons. V was shortened by 4 bases and J by 3 bases, with 9 bases between the two germline ends. In germline, CDR1 is LGHDT, CDR2 YNNKEL (reference sequence). CDR3 length: 14 amino acids. This chain uses TRBV3-1 (or the pseudogene TRBV3-2) with TRBJ2-2, with D hard to call. This clonotype was obtained from a young man in good health. Sequences were obtained from blood. This CDR3 reads CASSRTDHTGELFF. CDR3 nucleotides: TGTGCCAGCAGCCGAACCGACCACACCGGGGAGCTGTTTTTT.